A selection of T cell receptor beta chains follows, all from one sample in a study of control samples from healthy donors and cancer patients. The repertoire was sequenced with immunoSEQ multiplex PCR; TCRdb's copy has only in-frame clones and lacks some. This table has just under 100,000 clones, approximately 95% appearing once. Sequenced input: blood. Every receptor here comes from a man between 18 and 29 years old in good health. CDR3s include the opening cysteine and the closing phenylalanine or tryptophan. Fields, in order: V gene, CDR3 length, clone size, J gene, D gene, CDR3 protein, CDR3 DNA. The D gene is left open where the match is weak. Clone size appears in some rows only: once, few, many, or a class for an expanded clone.

TRBV13,17,-,TRBJ1-1,TRBD1,CASSLGHSGQGDTEAFF,TGTGCCAGCAGCTTAGGCCATTCGGGACAGGGGGACACTGAAGCTTTCTTT
TRBV30,14,-,TRBJ1-2,TRBD1,CAGTGGTFGYGYTF,TGTGCCGGGACAGGGGGGACATTCGGGTATGGCTACACCTTC
TRBV7-2,15,once,TRBJ1-1,-,CASGLAGRINTEAFF,TGTGCCAGCGGTTTAGCAGGGAGGATTAACACTGAAGCTTTCTTT
TRBV7-2,15,-,TRBJ2-3,-,CASSLAASESDTQYF,TGTGCCAGCAGCTTAGCGGCTAGCGAGTCAGATACGCAGTATTTT
TRBV18,14,-,TRBJ2-2,TRBD1,CASSQTGGTGELFF,TGTGCCAGCTCCCAGACAGGGGGCACCGGGGAGCTGTTTTTT
TRBV15,14,once,TRBJ1-2,-,CATSRVRFLYGYTF,TGTGCCACCAGCAGAGTCCGGTTCCTCTATGGCTACACCTTC
TRBV19,14,-,TRBJ1-5,-,CASRDLGGNQPQHF,TGTGCCAGTAGGGACTTAGGTGGCAATCAGCCCCAGCATTTT
TRBV3-1/TRBV3-2,16,-,TRBJ1-1,-,CASSQDLASPWSEAFF,TGTGCCAGCAGCCAAGATCTGGCATCCCCCTGGAGTGAAGCTTTCTTT
TRBV6-5,14,once,TRBJ1-1,TRBD1,CASSRTGGAAEAFF,TGTGCCAGCAGCCGTACAGGGGGCGCGGCTGAAGCTTTCTTT
TRBV11-2,12,-,TRBJ2-1,-,CASRLTGKEQFF,TGTGCCAGCAGACTCACAGGGAAAGAGCAGTTCTTC
TRBV6-7,15,-,TRBJ1-1,TRBD1,CASSYWGTGDTEAFF,TGTGCCAGCAGTTACTGGGGGACAGGGGACACTGAAGCTTTCTTT
TRBV7-8,15,-,TRBJ2-1,-,CASSPFGLGHNEQFF,TGTGCCAGCAGCCCCTTCGGTTTGGGGCACAATGAGCAGTTCTTC
TRBV6-5,14,-,TRBJ1-2,-,CASSSRGFGYGYTF,TGTGCCAGCAGTTCCAGGGGTTTCGGCTATGGCTACACCTTC
TRBV7-9,15,-,TRBJ1-2,TRBD1,CASSPWDSYSYGYTF,TGTGCCAGCAGCCCTTGGGACAGCTACTCCTATGGCTACACCTTC
TRBV11-1,13,-,TRBJ1-1,TRBD1,CASSHQGGTEAFF,TGTGCCAGCAGCCACCAGGGGGGCACTGAAGCTTTCTTT
TRBV13,15,-,TRBJ2-3,TRBD2,CASSLGLAGSNTQYF,TGTGCCAGCAGCTTGGGACTAGCGGGAAGTAATACGCAGTATTTT
TRBV5-4,12,-,TRBJ1-1,-,CASRRGGTEAFF,TGTGCCAGCAGAAGGGGGGGCACTGAAGCTTTCTTT
TRBV5-1,16,-,TRBJ1-2,-,CASSSGNTGADYGYTF,TGCGCCAGCAGCTCCGGGAATACCGGGGCAGACTATGGCTACACCTTC
TRBV4-2,15,-,TRBJ2-2,-,CASSHTRVVTGELFF,TGTGCCAGCAGCCACACTAGAGTTGTTACCGGGGAGCTGTTTTTT
TRBV7-6,16,-,TRBJ2-5,TRBD2,CASSPRLLARAETQYF,TGTGCCAGCAGCCCACGGTTACTAGCGAGGGCGGAGACCCAGTACTTC
TRBV4-3,15,-,TRBJ2-2,TRBD2,CASSQGLASTGELFF,TGCGCCAGCAGCCAAGGACTAGCGAGCACCGGGGAGCTGTTTTTT
TRBV7-9,14,once,TRBJ1-1,-,CASSLGVRSLEAFF,TGTGCCAGCAGCTTAGGGGTCAGGAGCCTTGAGGCTTTCTTT
TRBV2,18,-,TRBJ2-2,TRBD1,CASSDPFERTGGTGELFF,TGTGCCAGCAGTGACCCATTTGAGAGGACAGGGGGCACCGGGGAGCTGTTTTTT
TRBV19,16,-,TRBJ2-1,TRBD2,CASSISGTSGYNEQFF,TGTGCCAGTAGTATCTCAGGGACTAGCGGTTACAATGAGCAGTTCTTC
TRBV7-2,14,-,TRBJ2-3,-,CASSQGPYTDTQYF,TGTGCCAGCAGCCAAGGACCCTACACAGATACGCAGTATTTT
TRBV27,17,-,TRBJ2-2,-,CATLGGPYTGDTGELFF,TGTGCCACCCTTGGGGGACCCTATACTGGGGACACCGGGGAGCTGTTTTTT
TRBV7-2,14,-,TRBJ1-6,-,CASSFGGLYSPLHF,TGTGCCAGCAGCTTTGGGGGGCTCTATTCACCCCTCCACTTT
TRBV18,15,-,TRBJ1-5,-,CASSWGRGDNQPQHF,TGTGCCAGCTCATGGGGAAGGGGCGACAATCAGCCCCAGCATTTT
TRBV19,15,-,TRBJ2-7,TRBD2,CASSITAGGSYEQYF,TGTGCCAGTAGTATCACCGCGGGAGGCTCCTACGAGCAGTACTTC
TRBV5-4,15,-,TRBJ1-1,TRBD1,CASSGTGAGNTEAFF,TGTGCCAGCAGCGGGACAGGGGCAGGGAACACTGAAGCTTTCTTT
TRBV18,14,-,TRBJ1-1,-,CASSQVPTETEAFF,TGTGCCAGCTCACAGGTCCCAACGGAAACTGAAGCTTTCTTT
TRBV27,15,-,TRBJ2-7,-,CASSLSFGITMEQYF,TGTGCCAGCAGTTTAAGTTTCGGGATTACGATGGAGCAGTACTTC
TRBV5-6,15,-,TRBJ2-2,-,CASSFRPAGTGELFF,TGTGCCAGCAGCTTTCGGCCGGCGGGCACCGGGGAGCTGTTTTTT
TRBV4-2,18,-,TRBJ1-4,-,CASSQDGERIATNEKLFF,TGTGCCAGCAGCCAAGATGGGGAGAGAATTGCAACTAATGAAAAACTGTTTTTT
TRBV7-6,14,-,TRBJ2-5,-,CASGPGGLQETQYF,TGTGCCAGCGGGCCGGGTGGGTTGCAAGAGACCCAGTACTTC
TRBV4-1,15,-,TRBJ2-5,-,CASSQHGAGQETQYF,TGCGCCAGCAGCCAACACGGGGCCGGTCAAGAGACCCAGTACTTC
TRBV7-9,16,-,TRBJ1-2,-,CASSSGGRSGNYGYTF,TGTGCCAGCAGCTCGGGAGGACGCTCGGGAAACTATGGCTACACCTTC
TRBV18,14,-,TRBJ2-7,-,CASSPDTNSYEQYF,TGTGCCAGCTCACCAGACACTAACTCCTACGAGCAGTACTTC
TRBV4-2,15,-,TRBJ1-2,-,CASSQDQSVGYGYTF,TGTGCCAGCAGCCAAGATCAATCAGTCGGCTATGGCTACACCTTC
TRBV5-1,15,-,TRBJ1-1,-,CASSLAEGVNTEAFF,TGCGCCAGCAGCCTGGCGGAGGGTGTGAACACTGAAGCTTTCTTT
TRBV7-6,15,-,TRBJ2-1,-,CASSLWGLGYNEQFF,TGTGCCAGCAGCTTATGGGGATTGGGCTACAATGAGCAGTTCTTC
TRBV29-1,15,-,TRBJ1-6,-,CSVLLGGADGSPLHF,TGCAGCGTCTTATTGGGGGGAGCGGATGGTTCACCCCTCCACTTT
TRBV30,15,few,TRBJ1-3,-,CAWSTRQSSGNTIYF,TGTGCCTGGAGTACGCGACAATCCTCTGGAAACACCATATATTTT
TRBV12-5,16,-,TRBJ2-5,TRBD2,CASGLVQAGTQETQYF,TGTGCTAGTGGTTTGGTACAAGCGGGGACTCAAGAGACCCAGTACTTC